Below are 11 T cell receptor beta chains sequenced from a single sample in a study of CD8+CD57+ T cells in acquired aplastic anemia. Genomic DNA, serving as template, underwent TCR beta VDJ and CDR3 profiling. TCRdb analysed the reads with MiXCR anew, one entry per CDR3 protein. The table lists approximately 300,000 distinct CDR3 sequences, roughly 53% of them singletons. Sequenced patients had shown CD8+CD57+ cell expansion by flow cytometry. Sequencing used sorted CD4+, CD8+, or CD8+CD57+ T cells (not recorded which) from PBMCs. These receptors all stem from a human donor with aplastic anemia.

The chain carries TRBV20-1 and TRBJ2-1, with 11 bases matching TRBD2. Trimming cost V 5 bases and J 8 bases; bases outside gene matches: 11. This CDR3 region has 15 residues. Germline CDR1 and CDR2: DFQATT and SNEGSKA (reference sequence). In nucleotides, the CDR3 is TGCAGTGCTCCTCCCACTAGCGGGAGTTTGTATGAGCAGTTCTTC. Protein product: CSAPPTSGSLYEQFF.

This clonotype was recorded a few times. The chain joins TRBV2 to TRBJ2-1; either TRBD1 or TRBD2 may fit D (6 bases each). Germline V gene sequence: CDR1 SNHLY, CDR2 FYNNEI. This CDR3 contains 12 residues. Trimming stripped 10 bases from V and 8 bases from J, with 15 bases between. CDR3 nucleotides: TGTGCCATCAGACGGGGGCGGGATGAGCAGTTCTTC. It translates to CAIRRGRDEQFF.

The chain links TRBV14 to TRBJ2-7; D could derive from TRBD1 or TRBD2 (6 bases each). Germline CDR1 SGHDN, CDR2 FVKESK. V was shortened by 0 bases and J by 7 bases, with 13 bases between the two germline ends. CDR3 length: 14 amino acids. Written as DNA, the CDR3 is TGTGCCAGCAGCCAAGATCATCGGGGGCAGGAGCAGTACTTC. It yields the protein CASSQDHRGQEQYF.

The table lists this clonotype with many counts. This chain links TRBV11-2 with TRBJ1-1; tentative D call: TRBD1 (5 bases). The CDR3 has 14 amino acids. V gave up 5 bases and J gave up 6 bases, with 16 bases separating them. CDR1 is SGHAT and CDR2 is FQNNGV in the germline V gene. For the CDR3, the DNA is TGTGCCAGCAGCGCCCCAGGGTTTAAAGCTGAAGCTTTCTTT. This translates into CASSAPGFKAEAFF.

This clonotype was recorded many times. The chain is built from TRBV11-1 and TRBJ2-7; D not certain. Trimming left V 3 bases short and J 2 bases short, with 8 bases between. This CDR3 contains 13 residues. Germline CDR1 reads SGHAT; CDR2 reads FQDESV (reference sequence). This CDR3 reads CASSFTDTYEQYF. CDR3 sequence (DNA): TGTGCCAGCAGCTTCACGGATACCTACGAGCAGTACTTC. The full variable domain, in which reference TRBV11-1 and TRBJ2-7 provide the parts outside the CDR3, is EAEVAQSPRYKITEKSQAVAFWCDPISGHATLYWYRQILGQGPELLVQFQDESVVDDSQLPKDRFSAERLKGVDSTLKIQPAELGDSAMYLCASSFTDTYEQYFGPGTRLTVT.

The rearrangement joins TRBV5-1 to TRBJ2-7, with TRBD1 as a possible D gene (5 bases). Germline CDR1 SGHRS, CDR2 YFSETQ. The CDR3 length is 14 residues. Trimming stripped 5 bases from V and 0 bases from J, with 12 bases between. The CDR3 DNA reads TGCGCCAGCAGTACGGACACGAGCTCCTACGAGCAGTACTTC. Encoded protein: CASSTDTSSYEQYF.

In its sample, this clonotype was seen a few times. J is TRBJ2-7 and V is TRBV7-2, with a weak D call TRBD2 (5 bases). Trimming took 10 bases from V and 2 from J, leaving 15 bases between them. The CDR3 consists of 13 residues. Germline CDR1 is SGHTA and CDR2 is FQGNSA. CDR3 region: CATAGTEAYEQYF. DNA for the CDR3: TGTGCCACCGCGGGCACAGAAGCCTACGAGCAGTACTTC.

This chain connects TRBV5-6 to TRBJ1-1; D is perhaps TRBD1 (5 bases). The CDR3 totals 15 residues. The germline V gene has CDR1 SGHDT and CDR2 YYEEEE. The V end was cut by 3 bases, the J end by 7 bases, with 19 bases between. Here the CDR3 reads CASSYVGENVGEAFF. The CDR3 DNA follows: TGTGCCAGCAGCTACGTGGGGGAGAATGTTGGTGAAGCTTTCTTT.

This clonotype was observed many times. The chain joins TRBV6-5 to TRBJ1-1; D call uncertain. This CDR3 is built from 12 residues. V lost 7 bases and J 11 bases, leaving 17 bases between the germline ends. Germline lookup yields CDR1 MNHEY and CDR2 SVGAGI. CDR3 protein: CASISPASGAFF. The CDR3, as DNA: TGTGCCAGCATCTCACCCGCTTCGGGGGCTTTCTTT.

The chain employs TRBV7-8 and TRBJ1-2; no firm D call. The CDR3 loop spans 11 amino acids. Germline assignment: CDR1 SGHVS and CDR2 FQNEAQ. V was trimmed by 5 bases and J by 6 bases, leaving 7 bases between them. Here the CDR3 reads CASSQRDGYTF. For the CDR3, the DNA is TGTGCCAGCAGCCAAAGGGATGGCTACACCTTC.

The rearrangement uses TRBV7-2 and TRBJ1-1, with 8 bases aligning to TRBD1. The CDR3 runs 16 residues. Germline assignment: CDR1 SGHTA and CDR2 FQGNSA. V was clipped by 0 bases and J by 4 bases; unmatched bases: 7. The CDR3 sequence is CASSLARFGTGTEAFF. The CDR3 DNA reads as TGTGCCAGCAGCTTAGCGAGGTTCGGGACAGGCACTGAAGCTTTCTTT. Based on the CDR3 plus reference TRBV7-2 and TRBJ1-1, the full variable domain is GAGVSQSPSNKVTEKGKDVELRCDPISGHTALYWYRQSLGQGLEFLIYFQGNSAPDKSGLPSDRFSAERTGGSVSTLTIQRTQQEDSAVYLCASSLARFGTGTEAFFGQGTRLTVV.